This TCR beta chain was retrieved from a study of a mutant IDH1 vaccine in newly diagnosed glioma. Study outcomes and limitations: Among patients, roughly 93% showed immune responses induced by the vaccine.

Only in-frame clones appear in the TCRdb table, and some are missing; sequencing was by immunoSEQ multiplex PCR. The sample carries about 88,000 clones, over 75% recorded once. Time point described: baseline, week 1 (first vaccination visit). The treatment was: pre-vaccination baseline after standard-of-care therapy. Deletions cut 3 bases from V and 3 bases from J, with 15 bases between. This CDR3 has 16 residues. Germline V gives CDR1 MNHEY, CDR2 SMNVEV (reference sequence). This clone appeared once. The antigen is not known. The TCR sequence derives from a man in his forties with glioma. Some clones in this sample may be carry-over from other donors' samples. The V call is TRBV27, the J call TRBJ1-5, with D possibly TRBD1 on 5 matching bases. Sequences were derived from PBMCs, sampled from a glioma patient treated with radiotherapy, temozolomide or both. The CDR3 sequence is CASSFGPGGFNQPQHF. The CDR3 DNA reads TGTGCCAGCAGTTTTGGACCCGGGGGTTTCAATCAGCCCCAGCATTTT.